A single sample is the source of the 8 T cell receptor beta chains below, sequenced in a study of shared clonotypes between healthy human individuals. Profiled with immunoSEQ multiplex PCR; TCRdb holds only in-frame clones, not every one. The sample contains roughly 2,300,000 clones, 85% to 95% of which appear only once. Sequenced: naive CD4+ T cells from PBMCs. Sample subset: CD45RA+ positively selected. These TCRs come from a young man in good health. Some clones in this sample may be carry-over from other donors' samples.

The chain employs TRBV28 and TRBJ2-1; 8 positions match TRBD2. CDR1 is MDHEN, CDR2 SYDVKM, per germline. V was pared by 4 bases and J by 2 bases, with 7 bases of the junction left unmatched. This CDR3 spans 16 amino acids. CDR3 loop: CASSSPGLATYNEQFF. CDR3 DNA sequence: TGTGCCAGCAGTTCGCCAGGACTAGCAACCTACAATGAGCAGTTCTTC.

This clone occurred once. The chain recombines TRBV6-1 with TRBJ2-5; TRBD1 matches 7 bases. The CDR3 is 15 residues long. Germline values: CDR1 MNHNS, CDR2 SASEGT. V trimming: 6 bases; J trimming: 3 bases; junction bases outside the gene matches: 10. Here the CDR3 DNA reads TGTGCCAGCAGCCAACCGGGACAGAATGAAGAGACCCAGTACTTC. As protein: CASSQPGQNEETQYF.

V gene TRBV29-1 combines with J gene TRBJ1-4, with TRBD1 identical over 7 bases. The junction had 6 bases not matched to a gene; V was cut back by 7 bases and J by 7 bases. Germline CDR1 reads SQVTM; CDR2 reads ANQGSEA. This CDR3 is 12 amino acids long. In DNA form, the CDR3 reads TGCAGCGGACAGGGAGCGGGTGAAAAACTGTTTTTT. Its protein is CSGQGAGEKLFF. The full variable domain, with the rest looked up from reference TRBV29-1 and TRBJ1-4, is SAVISQKPSRDICQRGTSLTIQCQVDSQVTMMFWYRQQPGQSLTLIATANQGSEATYESGFVIDKFPISRPNLTFSTLTVSNMSPEDSSIYLCSGQGAGEKLFFGSGTQLSVL.

This rearrangement joins TRBV5-6 to TRBJ1-2; the D is unclear. The CDR3 runs 11 residues. Trimming pared 0 bases from V and 4 bases from J, leaving 1 base between. CDR1 is SGHDT, CDR2 YYEEEE, per germline. CDR3 sequence: CASSLAYGYTF. The CDR3 DNA follows: TGTGCCAGCAGCTTGGCCTATGGCTACACCTTC.

The CDR3: CASSYSGREGEKLFF. CDR3 sequence (DNA): TGTGCCAGCAGTTACTCGGGCAGGGAAGGAGAAAAACTGTTTTTT. The chain joins TRBV6-6 to TRBJ1-4, with D perhaps matching TRBD1 (5 bases). CDR1 MNHNY and CDR2 SVGAGI come from the germline V gene (reference sequence). The V gene lost 0 bases and the J gene lost 8 bases, with 13 bases spanning the gap. The CDR3 totals 15 residues.

Details on this clone: Other nucleotide sequences in the sample specify the same CDR3. Here the CDR3 DNA reads TGTGCCACCAGCAGAGGTCCGGGCTCCTACGAGCAGTACTTC. Protein: CATSRGPGSYEQYF. The V call is TRBV15, the J call TRBJ2-7; D unresolved. V lost 1 base and J 0 bases, leaving 7 bases between the germline ends. Germline V gives CDR1 LNHNV, CDR2 YYDKDF (reference sequence). This CDR3 spans 14 amino acids.

This clone has just a few counts. The chain is built from TRBV5-1 and TRBJ1-2; weak D call: TRBD1 (5 bases). Trimming removed 1 base at V and 1 base at J, with 17 bases between. The CDR3 loop spans 17 amino acids. Germline-derived CDR1 and CDR2 are SGHRS and YFSETQ. CDR3 bases: TGCGCCAGCAGCTTGTCAAGGGGCGCGGAGCTTAACTATGGCTACACCTTC. It yields the protein CASSLSRGAELNYGYTF.

V gene TRBV5-1 combines with J gene TRBJ2-3, with TRBD1 identical over 7 bases. Germline loops: CDR1 SGHRS, CDR2 YFSETQ. The trim removed 4 bases at V and 4 bases at J, leaving 9 bases unmatched. This CDR3 has 15 amino acids. In DNA form, the CDR3 reads TGCGCCAGCAGCCGAGACAGGGTGAACGCAGATACGCAGTATTTT. This sequence encodes CASSRDRVNADTQYF. Full variable domain (remainder filled in from reference TRBV5-1 and TRBJ2-3): KAGVTQTPRYLIKTRGQQVTLSCSPISGHRSVSWYQQTPGQGLQFLFEYFSETQRNKGNFPGRFSGRQFSNSRSEMNVSTLELGDSALYLCASSRDRVNADTQYFGPGTRLTVL.